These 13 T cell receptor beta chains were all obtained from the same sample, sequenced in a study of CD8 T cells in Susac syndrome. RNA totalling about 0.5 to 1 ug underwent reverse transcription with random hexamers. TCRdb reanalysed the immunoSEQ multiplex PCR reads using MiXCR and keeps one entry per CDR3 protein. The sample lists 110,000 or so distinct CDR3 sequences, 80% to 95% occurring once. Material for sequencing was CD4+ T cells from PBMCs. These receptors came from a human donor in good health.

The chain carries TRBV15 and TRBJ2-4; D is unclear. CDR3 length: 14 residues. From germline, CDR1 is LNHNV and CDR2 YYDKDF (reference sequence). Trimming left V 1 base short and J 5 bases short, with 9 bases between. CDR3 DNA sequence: TGTGCCACCAGCAGAGGGGCACTCGAAAACATTCAGTACTTC. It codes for CATSRGALENIQYF.

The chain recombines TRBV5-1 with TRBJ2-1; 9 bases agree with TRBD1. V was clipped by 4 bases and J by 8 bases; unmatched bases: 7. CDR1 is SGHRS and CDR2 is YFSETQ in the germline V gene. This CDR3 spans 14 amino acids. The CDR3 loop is CASSPGTGYDEQFF. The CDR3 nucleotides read TGCGCCAGCAGCCCCGGGACAGGGTACGATGAGCAGTTCTTC.

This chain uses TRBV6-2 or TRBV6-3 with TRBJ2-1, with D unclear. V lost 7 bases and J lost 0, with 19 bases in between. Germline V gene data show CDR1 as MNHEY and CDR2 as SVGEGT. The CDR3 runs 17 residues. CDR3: CASTRATAFGSYNEQFF. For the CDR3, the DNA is TGTGCCAGCACGAGAGCGACTGCCTTTGGCTCCTACAATGAGCAGTTCTTC.

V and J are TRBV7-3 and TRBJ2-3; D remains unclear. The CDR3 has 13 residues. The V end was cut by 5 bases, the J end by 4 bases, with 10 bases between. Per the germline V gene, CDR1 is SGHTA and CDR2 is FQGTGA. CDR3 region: CASSQDISDTQYF. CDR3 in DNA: TGTGCCAGCAGCCAAGACATTTCAGATACGCAGTATTTT.

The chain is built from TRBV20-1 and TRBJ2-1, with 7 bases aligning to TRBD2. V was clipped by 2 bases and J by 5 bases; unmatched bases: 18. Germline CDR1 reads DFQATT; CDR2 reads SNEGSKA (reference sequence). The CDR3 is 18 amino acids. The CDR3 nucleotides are TGCAGTGCTAGATCGGGGGAAGGAGGGTGTCGGGGGGACAATGAGCAGTTCTTC. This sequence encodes CSARSGEGGCRGDNEQFF.

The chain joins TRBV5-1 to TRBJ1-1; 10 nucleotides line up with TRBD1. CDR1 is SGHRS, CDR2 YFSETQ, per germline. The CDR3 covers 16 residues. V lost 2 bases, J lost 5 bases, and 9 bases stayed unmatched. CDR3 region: CASSLASTGGATEAFF. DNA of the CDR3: TGCGCCAGCAGCTTAGCTTCGACAGGGGGCGCTACTGAAGCTTTCTTT.

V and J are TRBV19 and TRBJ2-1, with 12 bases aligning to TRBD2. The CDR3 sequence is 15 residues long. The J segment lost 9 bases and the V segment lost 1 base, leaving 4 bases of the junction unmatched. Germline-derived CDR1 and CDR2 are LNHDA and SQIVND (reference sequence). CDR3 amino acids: CASSIVLAGGPEQFF. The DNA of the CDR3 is TGTGCCAGTAGTATAGTCCTAGCGGGGGGGCCTGAGCAGTTCTTC. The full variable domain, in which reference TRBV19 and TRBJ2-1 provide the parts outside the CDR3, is DGGITQSPKYLFRKEGQNVTLSCEQNLNHDAMYWYRQDPGQGLRLIYYSQIVNDFQKGDIAEGYSVSREKKESFPLTVTSAQKNPTAFYLCASSIVLAGGPEQFFGPGTRLTVL.

This CDR3 reads CASSYMGGYEQYF. The CDR3 nucleotides read TGTGCCAGCAGTTACATGGGAGGCTACGAGCAGTACTTC. This rearrangement joins TRBV6-2 or TRBV6-3 to TRBJ2-7; possibly TRBD2 for D (6 bases). Germline V gene data show CDR1 as MNHEY and CDR2 as SVGEGT. The CDR3 covers 13 residues. Trimming shortened V by 2 bases and J by 3 bases, and 8 bases separated the two germline ends.

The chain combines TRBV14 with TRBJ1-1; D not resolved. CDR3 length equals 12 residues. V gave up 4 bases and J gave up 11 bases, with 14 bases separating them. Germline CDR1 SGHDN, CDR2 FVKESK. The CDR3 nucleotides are TGTGCCAGCAGCCCGACCCACACTCGGGCTTTCTTT. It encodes CASSPTHTRAFF.

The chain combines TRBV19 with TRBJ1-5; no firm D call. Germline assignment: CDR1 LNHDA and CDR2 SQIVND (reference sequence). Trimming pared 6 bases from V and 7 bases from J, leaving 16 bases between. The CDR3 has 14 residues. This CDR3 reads CASSRVAGDQPQHF. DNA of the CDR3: TGTGCCAGTAGCCGCGTTGCGGGAGACCAGCCCCAGCATTTT.

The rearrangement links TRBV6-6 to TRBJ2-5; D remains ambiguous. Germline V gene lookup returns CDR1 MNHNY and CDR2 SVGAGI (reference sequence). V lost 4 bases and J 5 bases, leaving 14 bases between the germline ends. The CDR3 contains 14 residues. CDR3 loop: CASSSVLVMETQYF. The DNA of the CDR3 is TGTGCCAGCAGTTCCGTGCTAGTTATGGAGACCCAGTACTTC.

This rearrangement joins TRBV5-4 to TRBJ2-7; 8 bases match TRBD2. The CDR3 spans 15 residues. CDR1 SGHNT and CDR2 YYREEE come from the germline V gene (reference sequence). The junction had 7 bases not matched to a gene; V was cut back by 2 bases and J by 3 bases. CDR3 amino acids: CASSFGGADGYEQYF. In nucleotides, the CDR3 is TGTGCCAGCAGCTTCGGGGGGGCCGACGGCTACGAGCAGTACTTC. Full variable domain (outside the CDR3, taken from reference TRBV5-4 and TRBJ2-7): ETGVTQSPTHLIKTRGQQVTLRCSSQSGHNTVSWYQQALGQGPQFIFQYYREEENGRGNFPPRFSGLQFPNYSSELNVNALELDDSALYLCASSFGGADGYEQYFGPGTRLTVT.

CDR3 protein: CASSRAGSSGAQYF. The CDR3 DNA sequence: TGTGCCAGCAGCCGTGCGGGATCCAGCGGCGCGCAGTATTTT. The rearrangement joins TRBV7-7 to TRBJ2-3; a possible D gene is TRBD2 (6 bases). This CDR3 has 14 amino acids. Per the germline V gene, CDR1 is SSHAT and CDR2 is FNYEAQ (reference sequence). V lost 5 bases, J lost 10 bases, and 19 bases lay in between.